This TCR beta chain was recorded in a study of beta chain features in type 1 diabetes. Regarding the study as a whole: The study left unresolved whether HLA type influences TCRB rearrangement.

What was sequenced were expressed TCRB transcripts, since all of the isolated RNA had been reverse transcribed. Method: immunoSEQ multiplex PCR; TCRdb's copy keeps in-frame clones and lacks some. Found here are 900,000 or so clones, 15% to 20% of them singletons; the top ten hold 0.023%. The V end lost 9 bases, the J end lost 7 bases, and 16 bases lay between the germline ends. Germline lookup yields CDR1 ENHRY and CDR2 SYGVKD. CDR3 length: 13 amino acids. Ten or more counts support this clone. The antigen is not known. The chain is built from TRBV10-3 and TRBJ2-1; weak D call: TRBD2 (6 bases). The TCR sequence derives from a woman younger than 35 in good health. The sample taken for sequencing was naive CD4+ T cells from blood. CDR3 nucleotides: TGTGCCATAAGACTAGGGCCGGGGAATGAGCAGTTCTTC. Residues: CAIRLGPGNEQFF.